The 5 T cell receptor beta chains presented below share a single source sample, sequenced in a study of blood T cells in healthy people across ages. For the second PCR, which ran for about 6 to 11 cycles, a sample-barcoded 5' primer and a J-beta primer mix were used. Using its own MiXCR run on the 5' RACE reads, TCRdb lists one record per CDR3 protein. Of about 1.8 million distinct CDR3 sequences detected, around half appear once; the ten largest clones hold about 2.1%. The sample taken for sequencing was blood. The receptors here all came from a woman aged 40 to 50 in good health.

The chain combines TRBV7-9 with TRBJ2-5, with 9 bases fitting TRBD2. Looked up from germline, CDR1 is SEHNR and CDR2 is FQNEAQ (reference sequence). This CDR3 region has 16 residues. Trimming at V came to 5 bases and at J to 2 bases, leaving 9 bases not matched to a gene. In DNA form, the CDR3 reads TGTGCCAGCAGCCCCGGGCGGGGGGGACCTCAAGAGACCCAGTACTTC. Translating gives CASSPGRGGPQETQYF.

The V gene is TRBV4-2, the J gene TRBJ2-5, with a possible D match to TRBD2 (7 bases). The last part of the DNA fits TRBJ2-7 better; the J call may be wrong. CDR1 and CDR2 (germline): LGHNA, YNFKEQ. This CDR3 region has 16 residues. In DNA, the CDR3 is TGTGCCAGCAGCCAACCTGACAGGTTCGGGGGGTACGAGCAGTACTTC. Amino acids: CASSQPDRFGGYEQYF.

This clonotype was detected only a few times. The DNA of the CDR3 is TGTGCCAGCAGTTTGGCGTTCTCTGGGGCCAACGTCCTGACTTTC. Its translation is CASSLAFSGANVLTF. The chain combines TRBV6-2 or TRBV6-3 with TRBJ2-6; D gene ambiguous. The CDR3 spans 15 residues. The V gene's germline CDR1 is MNHEY and CDR2 SVGEGT. The ends were cut back, 4 bases at V and 0 bases at J, with 7 bases in the middle.

The CDR3 region has the DNA TGTGCCAGCAGCTTACCGGGGGCCGGTTCCTACGAGCAGTACTTC. Protein product: CASSLPGAGSYEQYF. This chain links TRBV7-9 with TRBJ2-7, with D perhaps given as TRBD1 or TRBD2 (6 bases each). The ends were cut back, 2 bases at V and 1 base at J, with 12 bases in the middle. The length of the CDR3 is 15 residues. Germline CDR1 SEHNR, CDR2 FQNEAQ (reference sequence).

This chain joins TRBV10-3 and TRBJ1-2; D not resolved. CDR1 is ENHRY and CDR2 is SYGVKD in the germline V gene. With 10 bases removed from V and 8 bases from J, the gap between germline ends came to 20 bases. This CDR3 comprises 13 residues. This CDR3 is CASAPQSQSGYTF. CDR3 DNA sequence: TGTGCCAGCGCCCCGCAATCGCAATCGGGCTACACCTTC.